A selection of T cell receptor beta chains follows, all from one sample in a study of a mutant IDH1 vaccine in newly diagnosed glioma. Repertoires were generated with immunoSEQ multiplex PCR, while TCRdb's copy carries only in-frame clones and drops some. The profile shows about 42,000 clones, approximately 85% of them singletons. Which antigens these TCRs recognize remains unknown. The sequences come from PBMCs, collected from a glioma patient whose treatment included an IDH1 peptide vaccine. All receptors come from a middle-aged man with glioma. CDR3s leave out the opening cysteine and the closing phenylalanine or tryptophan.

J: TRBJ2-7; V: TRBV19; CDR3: ASSPGTGKGEQY
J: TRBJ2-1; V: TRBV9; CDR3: ASSQAGAREQF
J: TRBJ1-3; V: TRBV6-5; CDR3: ASSYSEASGNTIY
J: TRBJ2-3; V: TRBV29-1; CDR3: SVEELPGQATDTQY
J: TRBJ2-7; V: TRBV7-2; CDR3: ASSLGSTSSNEQY
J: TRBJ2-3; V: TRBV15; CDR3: ATSRVGTSGRDTQY
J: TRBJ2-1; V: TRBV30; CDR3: AWSVLYSGRPNEQF
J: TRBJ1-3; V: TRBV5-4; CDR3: ASSSGTGGNTIY
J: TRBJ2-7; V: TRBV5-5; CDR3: ASSLWGTGSYEQY
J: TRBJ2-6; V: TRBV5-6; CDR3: ASSFLGSGANVLT
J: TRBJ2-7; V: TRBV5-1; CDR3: ASSLDPPRRDGTEQY
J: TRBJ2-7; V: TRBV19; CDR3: ASSPPDRPSYEQY
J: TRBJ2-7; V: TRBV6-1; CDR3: ASSEGGVPSYEQY
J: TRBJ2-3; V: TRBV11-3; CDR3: ASSSSVTDTQY
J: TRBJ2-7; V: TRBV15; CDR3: ATSRGEAYEQY